This T cell receptor beta chain derives from a study of blood T cell repertoires in COVID-19. Study as a whole: Acute and convalescent COVID-19 samples came from the United States, Italy and Spain. PBMCs, B-cell-depleted T cells, or T cells provided the cDNA or gDNA that made up the material.

From germline, CDR1 is SEHNR and CDR2 FQNEAQ (reference sequence). The J segment lost 5 bases and the V segment lost 7 bases, leaving 6 bases of the junction unmatched. The CDR3 spans 15 residues. The authors' processing: Counts of nucleated cells, estimated from reference gene primer amplification, were obtained. Profiling relied on immunoSEQ multiplex PCR, and the TCRdb table lists in-frame clones only, not all of them. V and J calls and clone size follow that table, whereas D and trimming were derived from the DNA. This sample has 20,000 to 25,000 clones, with roughly 89% found just once. This TCR was sampled from a woman older than 75 with active COVID-19. The sequenced material came from peripheral blood. The genes are TRBV7-9 and TRBJ2-1; 12 nucleotides match TRBD2. This chain's CDR3 is CASKTTSGGNNEQFF. The CDR3 DNA is TGTGCCAGCAAAACCACTAGCGGGGGGAACAATGAGCAGTTCTTC.